This TCR beta chain came from a study of T-cell memory formation after mild COVID-19. Study at large: In these data, TCR clusters were largely donor specific. The study, taken as a whole, reports: The appearance of some responding clones in pre-infection memory suggested that cross-reactive memory joined. Day 15 to 85 contractors were CD4/CD8 balanced; later expanders leaned CD4+.

In the case of this clonotype: Its antigen is not identified.

After 5'RACE with constant-segment primers, TCR alpha and TCR beta cDNA libraries carrying sample barcodes and UMIs were obtained. TCRdb recomputed calls from the 5' RACE reads with MiXCR, one row per CDR3 protein. In the table there are around 450,000 distinct CDR3 sequences, about 19% of which are singletons. The length of the CDR3 is 15 residues. The gene calls are TRBV21-1 and TRBJ2-5; the table gives TRBD1 as D, unverified against the DNA. TRBV21-1 is deemed a pseudogene. The origin of this receptor is an adult woman who had mild COVID-19 (a few samples of this study predate the infection). Cell type and time point are not known. Sequences were obtained from PBMCs or a T cell subset sorted from them (not recorded which). The CDR3 coding sequence is TGTGCCAGCAGCTGGTTCGTGCGGGGGGCGGAGACCCAGTACTTC. Translation: CASSWFVRGAETQYF.